A single sample gave rise to the 5 T cell receptor beta chains below, sequenced in a study of T cell changes during pregnancy in multiple sclerosis. Assay used: immunoSEQ multiplex PCR; TCRdb lists only in-frame clones, some missing. This table holds 55,000 to 85,000 clones, roughly nine tenths found once. Sequencing used peripheral blood, obtained after pregnancy. Receptors originate from a female donor with multiple sclerosis, enrolled in a pregnancy study.

The chain recombines TRBV30 with TRBJ2-7, with 10 bases identical to TRBD1. This CDR3 has 12 residues. Germline V gene sequence: CDR1 GTSNPN, CDR2 SVGIG (reference sequence). The junction had 2 bases not matched to a gene; V was cut back by 5 bases and J by 4 bases. This chain's CDR3 is CAWGDRGYEQYF. For the CDR3, the DNA is TGTGCCTGGGGGGACAGGGGTTACGAGCAGTACTTC.

This chain joins TRBV7-9 and TRBJ2-2; the D is unclear. Looked up from germline, CDR1 is SEHNR and CDR2 is FQNEAQ (reference sequence). V was shortened by 5 bases and J by 5 bases, with 12 bases between the two germline ends. This CDR3 region has 14 residues. The CDR3 DNA is TGTGCCAGCAGCCTATACGGAGATACCGGGGAGCTGTTTTTT. Protein sequence: CASSLYGDTGELFF.

The chain joins TRBV7-8 to TRBJ2-7; 7 bases map to TRBD1. CDR3 length equals 16 residues. Germline loops: CDR1 SGHVS, CDR2 FQNEAQ. The V and J ends lost 1 base and 3 bases, in that order; junction bases with no gene match: 9. CDR3 sequence reads: CASSLGFRDSDYEQYF. CDR3 nucleotide sequence: TGTGCCAGCAGCTTAGGTTTCAGGGACAGTGACTACGAGCAGTACTTC.

This clone was recorded only once. The genes are TRBV6-5 and TRBJ2-2; 10 bases map to TRBD1. V gave up 0 bases and J gave up 5 bases; unmatched junction bases: 3. Germline-derived CDR1 and CDR2 are MNHEY and SVGAGI. The CDR3 has 16 amino acids. CDR3 region: CASSYSGTGVTGELFF. The CDR3 coding sequence is TGTGCCAGCAGTTACTCCGGGACAGGGGTTACCGGGGAGCTGTTTTTT.

The rearrangement uses TRBV6-5 and TRBJ2-7, with D possibly matching TRBD2 (6 bases). This CDR3 has 14 amino acids. CDR1 MNHEY and CDR2 SVGAGI come from the germline V gene. Between the trimmed V and J ends, which lost 5 bases and 4 bases, there was a span of 15 bases. CDR3 sequence reads: CASSASGLIYEQYF. The CDR3 coding sequence is TGTGCCAGCAGTGCATCGGGACTGATATACGAGCAGTACTTC.